This TCR beta chain was sequenced in a study of OX40 agonist ivuxolimab in advanced cancers. Study-level background: The treatment was a fully human IgG2 OX40 agonist, ivuxolimab. Patient treatment consisted of intravenous ivuxolimab administration every 2 weeks at 0.01 to 10 mg/kg. Mean age 60 years, range roughly 23 to 79; around 80% male.

Germline values: CDR1 GTSNPN, CDR2 SVGIG (reference sequence). The CDR3 extends over 15 amino acids. V lost 4 bases, J lost 4 bases, and 16 bases lay in between. Sequenced by immunoSEQ multiplex PCR; TCRdb stores in-frame clones only, minus some. The sample contains 14,000 or so clones, about 75% of which appear only once. General study points: Researchers report that CD8+ T cells had, on average, more expanded clones than CD4+.

Details on this clone: Antigen specificity is unknown.

Sequenced material: CD4+ or CD8+ T cells sorted from blood, taken in a trial of the OX40 agonist ivuxolimab. The sequence came from an adult with an advanced solid tumor such as melanoma, head and neck, liver or kidney cancer. This chain joins TRBV30 and TRBJ2-2; D remains ambiguous. The CDR3 nucleotides read TGTGCCTGGAATTGGGCCGCCGGTGGCACCGGGGAGCTGTTTTTT. Amino acids: CAWNWAAGGTGELFF. The full variable domain, its missing parts supplied by reference TRBV30 and TRBJ2-2, is SQTIHQWPATLVQPVGSPLSLECTVEGTSNPNLYWYRQAAGRGLQLLFYSVGIGQISSEVPQNLSASRPQDRQFILSSKKLLLSDSGFYLCAWNWAAGGTGELFFGEGSRLTVL.